Sequencing of this T cell receptor beta chain was carried out in a study of cytomegalovirus exposure and HLA in healthy donors. As for the study in general: Per a later analysis, the roughly 690 first-cohort and 120 or so validation repertoires shared one platform. General study points: Most TCR sequences were uncommon, yet certain public TCRs appeared in many donors. The CMV antigen specificity of a few CMV-associated chains was confirmed through in vitro analysis.

The table lists this clone with a count of one. The antigen is not known. CDR1 and CDR2 (germline): MDHEN, SYDVKM. V was cut by 2 bases and J by 3 bases, with 11 bases left in between. This CDR3 comprises 14 residues. The protocol was immunoSEQ multiplex PCR, while the TCRdb copy is restricted to in-frame clones and leaves out a portion. The sample gives some 54,000 clones, around 90% of which show up once; 3% is in the top ten. The sample taken for sequencing was PBMCs. The sequence derives from a man aged 18 to 29 in good health and CMV-seronegative. The chain carries TRBV28 and TRBJ2-7, with D perhaps TRBD1 (5 bases). The CDR3 nucleotides read TGTGCCAGCAGTTTAGCACAGGCGCGCTACGAGCAGTACTTC. It encodes CASSLAQARYEQYF.